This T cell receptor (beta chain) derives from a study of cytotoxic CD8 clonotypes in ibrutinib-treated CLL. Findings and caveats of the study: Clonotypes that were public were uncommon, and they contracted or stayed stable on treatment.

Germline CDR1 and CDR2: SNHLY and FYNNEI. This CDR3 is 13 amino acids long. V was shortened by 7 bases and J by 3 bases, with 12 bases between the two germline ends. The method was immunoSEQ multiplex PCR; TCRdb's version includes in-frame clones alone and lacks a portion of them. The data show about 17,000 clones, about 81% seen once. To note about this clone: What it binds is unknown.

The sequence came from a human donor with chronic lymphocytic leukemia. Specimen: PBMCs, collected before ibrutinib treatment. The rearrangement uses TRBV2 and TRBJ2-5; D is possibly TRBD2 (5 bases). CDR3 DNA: TGTGCCAGCAAACCTGGAGCGGAAGAGACCCAGTACTTC. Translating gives CASKPGAEETQYF.